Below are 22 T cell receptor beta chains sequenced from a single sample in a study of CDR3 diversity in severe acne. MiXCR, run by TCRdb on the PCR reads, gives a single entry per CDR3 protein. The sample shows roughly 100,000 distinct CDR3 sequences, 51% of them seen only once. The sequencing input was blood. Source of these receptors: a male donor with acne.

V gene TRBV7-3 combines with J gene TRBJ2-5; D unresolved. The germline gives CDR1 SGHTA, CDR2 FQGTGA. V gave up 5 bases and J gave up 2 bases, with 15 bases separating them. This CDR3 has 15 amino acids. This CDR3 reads CASSPGGGAQETQYF. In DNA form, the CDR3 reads TGTGCCAGCAGCCCGGGCGGTGGCGCTCAAGAGACCCAGTACTTC.

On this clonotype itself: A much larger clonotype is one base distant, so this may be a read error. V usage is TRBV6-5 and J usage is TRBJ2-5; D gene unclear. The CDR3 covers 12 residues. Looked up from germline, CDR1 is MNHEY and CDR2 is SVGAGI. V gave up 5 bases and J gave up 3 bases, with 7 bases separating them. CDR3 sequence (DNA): TGTGCCAGCAGTACAGCCAAAGAGACCCAGTACTTC. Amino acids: CASSTAKETQYF.

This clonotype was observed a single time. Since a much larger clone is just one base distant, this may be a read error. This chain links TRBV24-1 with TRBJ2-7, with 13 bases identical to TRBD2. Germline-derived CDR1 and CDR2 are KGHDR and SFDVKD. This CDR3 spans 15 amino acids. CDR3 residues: CASRPGTSGTYGQYF. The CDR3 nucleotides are TGTGCCAGCAGACCCGGGACTAGCGGGACCTACGGGCAGTACTTC.

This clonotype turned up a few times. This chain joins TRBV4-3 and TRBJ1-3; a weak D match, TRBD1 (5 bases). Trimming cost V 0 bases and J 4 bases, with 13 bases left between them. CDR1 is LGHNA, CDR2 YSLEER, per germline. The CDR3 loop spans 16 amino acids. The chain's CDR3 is CASSQEYASGGNTIYF. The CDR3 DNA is TGCGCCAGCAGCCAAGAGTACGCGTCAGGGGGAAACACCATATATTTT.

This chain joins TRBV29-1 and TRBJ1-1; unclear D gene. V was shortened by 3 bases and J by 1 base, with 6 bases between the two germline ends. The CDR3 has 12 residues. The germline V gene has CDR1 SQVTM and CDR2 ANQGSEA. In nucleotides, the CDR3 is TGCAGCGTTGACGCAGGGAACACTGAAGCTTTCTTT. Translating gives CSVDAGNTEAFF. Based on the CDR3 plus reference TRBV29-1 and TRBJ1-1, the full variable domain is SAVISQKPSRDICQRGTSLTIQCQVDSQVTMMFWYRQQPGQSLTLIATANQGSEATYESGFVIDKFPISRPNLTFSTLTVSNMSPEDSSIYLCSVDAGNTEAFFGQGTRLTVV.

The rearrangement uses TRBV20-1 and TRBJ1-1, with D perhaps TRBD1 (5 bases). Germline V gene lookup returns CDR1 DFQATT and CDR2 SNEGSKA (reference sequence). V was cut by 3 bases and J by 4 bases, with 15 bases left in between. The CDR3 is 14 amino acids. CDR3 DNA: TGCAGTGCTAGGATCCAGGGATTTGGCACTGAAGCTTTCTTT. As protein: CSARIQGFGTEAFF.

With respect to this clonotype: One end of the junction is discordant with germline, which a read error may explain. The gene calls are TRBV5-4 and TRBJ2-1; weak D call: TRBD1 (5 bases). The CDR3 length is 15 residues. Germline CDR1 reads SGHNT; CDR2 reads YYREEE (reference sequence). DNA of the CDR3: TGTGCCAGCAGCCTGAGTCAGGGCGCTTCAAATGAGCAGCTCTTC. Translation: CASSLSQGASNEQLF.

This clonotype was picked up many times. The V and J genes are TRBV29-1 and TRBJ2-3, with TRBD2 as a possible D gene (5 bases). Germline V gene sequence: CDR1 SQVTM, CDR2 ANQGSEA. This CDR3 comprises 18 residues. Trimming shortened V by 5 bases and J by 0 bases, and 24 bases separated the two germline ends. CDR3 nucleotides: TGCAGCGTTTCCGGGATAGGGCGAGGTCCTGGAAGCACAGATACGCAGTATTTT. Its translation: CSVSGIGRGPGSTDTQYF.

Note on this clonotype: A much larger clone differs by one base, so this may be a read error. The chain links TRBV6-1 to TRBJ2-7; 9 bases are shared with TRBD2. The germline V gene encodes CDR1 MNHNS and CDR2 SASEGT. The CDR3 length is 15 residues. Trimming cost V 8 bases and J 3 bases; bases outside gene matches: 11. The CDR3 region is CASGAGGPGFYEQYF. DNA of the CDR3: TGTGCCAGCGGTGCGGGAGGGCCGGGTTTCTACGAGCAGTACTTC.

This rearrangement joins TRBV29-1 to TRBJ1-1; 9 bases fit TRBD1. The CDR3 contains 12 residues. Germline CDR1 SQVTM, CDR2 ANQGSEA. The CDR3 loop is CSCWTGDTEAFF. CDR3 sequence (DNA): TGCAGTTGTTGGACAGGGGACACTGAAGCTTTCTTT. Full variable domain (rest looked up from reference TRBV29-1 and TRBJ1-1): SAVISQKPSRDICQRGTSLTIQCQVDSQVTMMFWYRQQPGQSLTLIATANQGSEATYESGFVIDKFPISRPNLTFSTLTVSNMSPEDSSIYLCSCWTGDTEAFFGQGTRLTVV.

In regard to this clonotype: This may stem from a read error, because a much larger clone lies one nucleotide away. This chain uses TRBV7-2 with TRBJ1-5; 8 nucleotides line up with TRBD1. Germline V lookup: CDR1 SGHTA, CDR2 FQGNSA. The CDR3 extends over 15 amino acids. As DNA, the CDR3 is TGTGCCAGCAGCACCCGACAGGGGAGCAATCGGCCCCAGCATTTT. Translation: CASSTRQGSNRPQHF.

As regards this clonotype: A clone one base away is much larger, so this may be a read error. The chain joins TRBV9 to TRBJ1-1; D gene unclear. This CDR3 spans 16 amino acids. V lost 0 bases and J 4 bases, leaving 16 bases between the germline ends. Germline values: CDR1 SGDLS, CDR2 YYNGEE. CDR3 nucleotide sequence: TGTGCCAGCAGCGTAGCTACCGGGTCAGGCCCCACTGAAGCTTTCTTT. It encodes CASSVATGSGPTEAFF.

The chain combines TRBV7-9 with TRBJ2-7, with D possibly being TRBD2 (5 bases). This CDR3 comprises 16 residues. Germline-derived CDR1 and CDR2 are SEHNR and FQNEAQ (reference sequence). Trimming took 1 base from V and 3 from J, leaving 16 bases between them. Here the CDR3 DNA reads TGTGCCAGCAGCTTAGTTCGGTCGACTAACCGCTACGAGCAGTACTTC. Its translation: CASSLVRSTNRYEQYF.

CDR3 DNA: TGTGCCAGCAGCTTAGATCGGACAGGCGATGGCTACACCTTC. Translation gives CASSLDRTGDGYTF. The V call is TRBV7-9, the J call TRBJ1-2; 7 nucleotides align to TRBD1. CDR3 length equals 14 residues. Germline V gene lookup returns CDR1 SEHNR and CDR2 FQNEAQ (reference sequence). V was pared by 1 base and J by 6 bases, with 5 bases of the junction left unmatched.

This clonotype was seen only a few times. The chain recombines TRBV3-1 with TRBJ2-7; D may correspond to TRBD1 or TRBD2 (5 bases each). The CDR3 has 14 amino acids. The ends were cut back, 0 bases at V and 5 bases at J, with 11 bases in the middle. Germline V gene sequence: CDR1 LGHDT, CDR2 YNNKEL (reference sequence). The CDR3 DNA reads TGTGCCAGCAGCCAAGAGGGGACCAGGAACGAGCAGTACTTC. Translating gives CASSQEGTRNEQYF.

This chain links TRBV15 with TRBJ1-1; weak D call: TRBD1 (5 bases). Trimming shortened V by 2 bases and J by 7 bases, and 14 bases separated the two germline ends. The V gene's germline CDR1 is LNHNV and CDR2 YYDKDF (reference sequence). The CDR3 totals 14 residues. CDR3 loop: CATSRQTGSLEAFF. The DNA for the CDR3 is TGTGCCACCAGCAGACAAACAGGAAGTCTTGAAGCTTTCTTT.

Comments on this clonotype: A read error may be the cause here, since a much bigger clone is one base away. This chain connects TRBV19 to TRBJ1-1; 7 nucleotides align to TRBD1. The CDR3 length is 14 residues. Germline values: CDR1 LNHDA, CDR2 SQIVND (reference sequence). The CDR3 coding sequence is TGTGCCAGTAGTATGGGGAACAGGGGCACTGAAGCTTCCTTT. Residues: CASSMGNRGTEASF.

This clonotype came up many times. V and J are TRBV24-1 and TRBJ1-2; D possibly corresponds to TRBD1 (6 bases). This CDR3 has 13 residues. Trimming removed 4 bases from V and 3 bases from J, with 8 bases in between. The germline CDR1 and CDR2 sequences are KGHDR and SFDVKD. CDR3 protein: CATSEYRDYGYTF. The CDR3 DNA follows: TGTGCCACCAGTGAATACAGGGACTATGGCTACACCTTC.

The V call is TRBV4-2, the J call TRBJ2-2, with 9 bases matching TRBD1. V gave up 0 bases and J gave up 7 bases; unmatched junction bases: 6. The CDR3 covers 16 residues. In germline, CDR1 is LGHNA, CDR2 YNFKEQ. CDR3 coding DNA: TGTGCCAGCAGCCAAGATCACAGGGGGCGCGGCGGGGAGCTGTTTTTT. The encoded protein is CASSQDHRGRGGELFF.

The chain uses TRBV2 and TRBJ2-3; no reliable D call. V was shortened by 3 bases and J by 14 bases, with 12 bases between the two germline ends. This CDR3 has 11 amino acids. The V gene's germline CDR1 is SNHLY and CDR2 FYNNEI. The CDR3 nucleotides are TGTGCCAGCAGTGAGGCTGGCTGGCCGTATTTT. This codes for CASSEAGWPYF.

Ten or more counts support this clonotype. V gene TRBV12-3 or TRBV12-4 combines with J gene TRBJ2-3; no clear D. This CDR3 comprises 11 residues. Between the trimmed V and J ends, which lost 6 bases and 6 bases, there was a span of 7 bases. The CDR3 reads CASSDLDTQYF. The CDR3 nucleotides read TGTGCCAGCAGCGATCTGGATACGCAGTATTTT.

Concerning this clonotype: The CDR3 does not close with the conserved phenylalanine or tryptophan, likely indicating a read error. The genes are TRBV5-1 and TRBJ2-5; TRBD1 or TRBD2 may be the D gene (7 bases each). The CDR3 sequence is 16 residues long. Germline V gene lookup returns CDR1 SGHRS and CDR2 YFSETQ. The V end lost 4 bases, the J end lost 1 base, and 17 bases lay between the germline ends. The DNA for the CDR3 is TGCGCCAGCAGCAGGGGGGGACAGATCTTCCAAGAGACCCAGTACCTC. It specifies CASSRGGQIFQETQYL.